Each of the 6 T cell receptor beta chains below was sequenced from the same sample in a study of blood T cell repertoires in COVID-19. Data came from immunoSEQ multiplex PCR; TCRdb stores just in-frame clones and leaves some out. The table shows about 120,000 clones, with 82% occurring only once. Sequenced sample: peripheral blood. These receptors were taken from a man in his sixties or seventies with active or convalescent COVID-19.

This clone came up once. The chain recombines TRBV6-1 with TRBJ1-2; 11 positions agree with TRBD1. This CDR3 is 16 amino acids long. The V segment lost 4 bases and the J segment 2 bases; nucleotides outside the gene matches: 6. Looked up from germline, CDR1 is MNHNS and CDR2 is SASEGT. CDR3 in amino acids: CASSARDRGANYGYTF. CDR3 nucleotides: TGTGCCAGCAGTGCTCGGGACAGGGGGGCCAACTATGGCTACACCTTC.

CDR3 region: CAWSVRGGRQPQHF. The CDR3 nucleotides read TGTGCCTGGAGTGTACGAGGGGGCCGCCAGCCCCAGCATTTT. The rearrangement uses TRBV30 and TRBJ1-5, with 7 bases identical to TRBD1. Germline-derived CDR1 and CDR2 are GTSNPN and SVGIG (reference sequence). V shed 0 bases and J 7 bases; nucleotides not matched to a gene: 6. This CDR3 has 14 amino acids.

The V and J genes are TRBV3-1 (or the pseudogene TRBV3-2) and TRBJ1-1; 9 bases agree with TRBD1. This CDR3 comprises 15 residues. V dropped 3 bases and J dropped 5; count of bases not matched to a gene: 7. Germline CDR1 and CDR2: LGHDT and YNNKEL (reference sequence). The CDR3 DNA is TGTGCCAGCAGCCATATGGGACAGGGAAGAACTGAAGCTTTCTTT. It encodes CASSHMGQGRTEAFF.

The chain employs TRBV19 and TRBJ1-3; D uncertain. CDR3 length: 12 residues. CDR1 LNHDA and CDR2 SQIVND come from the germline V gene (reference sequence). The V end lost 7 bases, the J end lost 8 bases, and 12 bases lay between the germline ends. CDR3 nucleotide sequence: TGTGCCAGTACCCAAGGAGGATACACCATATATTTT. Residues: CASTQGGYTIYF.

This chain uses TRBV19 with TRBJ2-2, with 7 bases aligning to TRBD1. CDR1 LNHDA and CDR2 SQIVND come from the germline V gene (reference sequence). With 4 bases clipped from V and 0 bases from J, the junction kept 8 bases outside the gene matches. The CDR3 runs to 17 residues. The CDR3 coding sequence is TGTGCCAGTAGTAAAGACAGGGAAGCCGCGAACACCGGGGAGCTGTTTTTT. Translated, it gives CASSKDREAANTGELFF.

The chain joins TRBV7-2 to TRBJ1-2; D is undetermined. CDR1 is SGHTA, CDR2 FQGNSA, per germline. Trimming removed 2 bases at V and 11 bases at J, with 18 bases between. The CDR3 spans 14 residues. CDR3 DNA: TGTGCCAGCAGCTTACGTCAGGTTGATTTCATGTACACCTTC. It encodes CASSLRQVDFMYTF.